The 21 T cell receptor beta chains in this list originate from one sample, sequenced in a study of CD8+CD57+ T cells in acquired aplastic anemia. Genomic DNA was employed as the template in profiling TCR beta VDJ and CDR3. Using its own MiXCR run on the reads, TCRdb lists one record per CDR3 protein. The sample yields some 150,000 distinct CDR3 sequences, around 48% seen once. Patients picked for sequencing had shown CD8+CD57+ cell expansion detected by flow cytometry. Source material: sorted CD4+, CD8+, or CD8+CD57+ T cells (not recorded which) from PBMCs. The receptors here all came from a human donor with aplastic anemia.

Remarks on this clonotype: The CDR3 end shows no conserved phenylalanine or tryptophan, and so a read error is likely. The J gene is TRBJ2-7, the V gene TRBV6-1; tentative D call: TRBD1 (5 bases). The CDR3 spans 14 residues. The V gene lost 5 bases and the J gene lost 0 bases, with 11 bases spanning the gap. Germline V gene sequence: CDR1 MNHNS, CDR2 SASEGT. Written as DNA, the CDR3 is TGTGCCAGCAGTAATTGGGGCAGCTCCTACGAGCAGTACCCC. It yields the protein CASSNWGSSYEQYP.

This clonotype appeared a few times. This chain connects TRBV18 to TRBJ2-5; 7 nucleotides agree with TRBD2. CDR3 length: 15 residues. Germline V lookup: CDR1 KGHSH, CDR2 LQKENI. Germline trimming cut 6 bases from V and 0 bases from J; bases unmatched to any gene: 7. CDR3 sequence reads: CASSQGGRNQETQYF. CDR3 coding DNA: TGTGCCAGCTCGCAGGGAGGGAGGAACCAAGAGACCCAGTACTTC.

V is TRBV29-1 and J is TRBJ2-5; tentative D call: TRBD1 (6 bases). Germline lookup yields CDR1 SQVTM and CDR2 ANQGSEA. The V and J ends lost 4 bases and 5 bases respectively, with 14 bases between them. The CDR3 is 13 residues long. Here the CDR3 reads CSVVNRVVETQYF. Written as DNA, the CDR3 is TGCAGCGTTGTGAACAGGGTTGTGGAGACCCAGTACTTC.

V and J are TRBV20-1 and TRBJ2-5; 13 bases map to TRBD2. Matching the DNA end better, TRBJ2-1 makes the J call doubtful. This CDR3 spans 13 amino acids. Looked up from germline, CDR1 is DFQATT and CDR2 is SNEGSKA (reference sequence). The CDR3 sequence: CSARDGTSGTQFF. The DNA for the CDR3 is TGCAGTGCTAGAGATGGGACTAGCGGGACGCAGTTCTTC.

This clonotype was detected a few times. In this CDR3 the conserved last residue, phenylalanine or tryptophan, is missing, so a read error is likely. The J gene is TRBJ1-2, the V gene TRBV4-2, with D perhaps TRBD1 (5 bases). The germline gives CDR1 LGHNA, CDR2 YNFKEQ. The ends were cut back, 0 bases at V and 4 bases at J, with 6 bases in the middle. CDR3 length: 13 residues. For the CDR3, the DNA is TGTGCCAGCAGCCAAGATGGGGGCTATGGCTACACCCTC. Its translation: CASSQDGGYGYTL.

V and J are TRBV6-4 and TRBJ2-2; possibly TRBD1 for D (6 bases). This CDR3 spans 15 amino acids. In germline, CDR1 is MRHNA, CDR2 SNTAGT. V was cut by 6 bases and J by 0 bases, with 11 bases left in between. CDR3 in DNA: TGTGCCAGCAGCGAGGGGACACCGAACACCGGGGAGCTGTTTTTT. Its protein product is CASSEGTPNTGELFF.

Details on this clonotype: This may stem from a read error, because a much larger clone lies one nucleotide away. The J gene is TRBJ1-6, the V gene TRBV6-5; D possibly corresponds to TRBD1 (5 bases). The germline V gene encodes CDR1 MNHEY and CDR2 SVGAGI. The CDR3 totals 15 residues. With 1 base removed from V and 5 bases from J, the gap between germline ends came to 9 bases. The CDR3, as DNA: TGTGCCAGCAGTTACTGGGACCTGAATAATTCACCCCTCCACTTT. It yields the protein CASSYWDLNNSPLHF.

This clonotype turned up a few times. V is TRBV12-3 or TRBV12-4 and J is TRBJ1-2; D uncertain. The CDR3 contains 11 residues. The ends were cut back, 6 bases at V and 7 bases at J, with 9 bases in the middle. The CDR3 protein is CASRTVGGYTF. In DNA, the CDR3 is TGTGCCAGCAGGACCGTGGGTGGCTACACCTTC.

J is TRBJ1-1 and V is TRBV10-3, with a tentative D call TRBD1 (5 bases). CDR3 length: 11 amino acids. The V gene lost 2 bases and the J gene lost 8 bases, with 6 bases spanning the gap. The germline V gene encodes CDR1 ENHRY and CDR2 SYGVKD. CDR3 coding DNA: TGTGCCATCAGTGAGGACAGCGAAGCTTTCTTT. Translated, it gives CAISEDSEAFF.

The chain recombines TRBV6-1 with TRBJ2-7; TRBD1 aligns across 7 bases. The ends lost 5 bases at V and 7 bases at J; junction bases unmatched: 5. Germline V lookup: CDR1 MNHNS, CDR2 SASEGT. This CDR3 spans 12 amino acids. CDR3 sequence reads: CASSTKTGEQYF. As DNA, the CDR3 is TGTGCCAGCAGTACTAAGACAGGGGAGCAGTACTTC.

This clonotype was detected many times. CDR3 DNA sequence: TGTGCCAGCAGCACCACGACAGGGCTCGAGCAGTACTTC. It is translated as CASSTTTGLEQYF. V usage is TRBV11-3 and J usage is TRBJ2-7, with 7 bases identical to TRBD1. This CDR3 comprises 13 residues. The V segment lost 5 bases and the J segment 6 bases; nucleotides outside the gene matches: 7. Germline lookup yields CDR1 SGHNT and CDR2 YENEEA.

This sequence joins TRBV5-1 and TRBJ2-3, with TRBD2 identical over 14 bases. Trimming cost V 3 bases and J 0 bases; bases outside gene matches: 6. CDR1 and CDR2 from the germline V gene are SGHRS and YFSETQ. The CDR3 consists of 18 residues. CDR3 in DNA: TGCGCCAGCAGCTCCGGACTAGCGGGAGGAGGTAGCACAGATACGCAGTATTTT. Its translation is CASSSGLAGGGSTDTQYF.

As for this clonotype: One junction end does not reproduce the germline sequence, and a read error may be involved. The rearrangement links TRBV6-1 to TRBJ1-1, with D unclear. This CDR3 region has 14 residues. Germline lookup yields CDR1 MNHNS and CDR2 SASEGT. CDR3 region: CASSEGRMNTEAFF. As DNA, the CDR3 is TGTGCCAGCAGCGAAGGACGGATGAACACTGAAGCTTTCTTT.

The V and J genes are TRBV29-1 and TRBJ2-7, with 9 bases fitting TRBD1. The V and J ends lost 7 bases and 6 bases, in that order; junction bases with no gene match: 13. This CDR3 contains 14 residues. Germline V gene sequence: CDR1 SQVTM, CDR2 ANQGSEA. For the CDR3, the DNA is TGCAGCGCCGCCCCGGACAGGGGAAACGGCGAGCAGTACTTC. Its protein product is CSAAPDRGNGEQYF.

V gene TRBV6-1 combines with J gene TRBJ1-1; D may be TRBD1 (6 bases). Trimming stripped 7 bases from V and 8 bases from J, with 20 bases between. Germline V gives CDR1 MNHNS, CDR2 SASEGT. There are 14 residues in the CDR3. The CDR3 spells CASTFRGPRLEAFF. The CDR3 nucleotides read TGTGCCAGCACCTTCCGGGGGCCGAGATTAGAAGCTTTCTTT.

The chain combines TRBV9 with TRBJ2-2, with D tentatively TRBD1 (6 bases). The CDR3 runs to 15 residues. Germline lookup yields CDR1 SGDLS and CDR2 YYNGEE. Trimming took 3 bases from V and 9 from J, leaving 18 bases between them. This CDR3 reads CASSARGDPHRELFF. CDR3 bases: TGTGCCAGCAGCGCCAGGGGAGACCCGCACCGGGAGCTGTTTTTT.

The chain couples TRBV28 to TRBJ1-4; D call uncertain. CDR1 and CDR2 (germline): MDHEN, SYDVKM. V was cut by 1 base and J by 3 bases, with 9 bases left in between. The length of the CDR3 is 15 residues. CDR3 residues: CASSLFHGANEKLFF. In nucleotides, the CDR3 is TGTGCCAGCAGTTTATTTCATGGGGCTAATGAAAAACTGTTTTTT. The full variable domain, rest sourced from reference TRBV28 and TRBJ1-4, is DVKVTQSSRYLVKRTGEKVFLECVQDMDHENMFWYRQDPGLGLRLIYFSYDVKMKEKGDIPEGYSVSREKKERFSLILESASTNQTSMYLCASSLFHGANEKLFFGSGTQLSVL.

This clonotype turned up a few times. CDR3 protein: CSAHHRGGETQYF. CDR3 DNA sequence: TGCAGTGCGCATCACAGGGGAGGAGAGACCCAGTACTTC. This chain joins TRBV20-1 and TRBJ2-5, with D tentatively TRBD1 (7 bases). Trimming pared 6 bases from V and 4 bases from J, leaving 15 bases between. Germline lookup yields CDR1 DFQATT and CDR2 SNEGSKA (reference sequence). This CDR3 is built from 13 residues.

This clonotype occurred many times. V gene TRBV3-1 combines with J gene TRBJ1-6; TRBD1 agrees at 7 bases. The CDR3 has 15 residues. V lost 6 bases, J lost 6 bases, and 8 bases stayed unmatched. The germline CDR1 and CDR2 sequences are LGHDT and YNNKEL (reference sequence). The CDR3 DNA is TGTGCCAGCAGTCCCACGACAGGGTTTAATTCACCCCTCCACTTT. Encoded protein: CASSPTTGFNSPLHF.

This clonotype was found many times. The chain carries TRBV7-8 and TRBJ2-1; weak D call: TRBD2 (6 bases). Germline V gene data show CDR1 as SGHVS and CDR2 as FQNEAQ. Trimming pared 0 bases from V and 8 bases from J, leaving 8 bases between. The CDR3 sequence is 13 residues long. CDR3 residues: CASSLAAGHEQFF. In DNA, the CDR3 is TGTGCCAGCAGCTTAGCCGCGGGGCATGAGCAGTTCTTC.

This chain uses TRBV7-2 with TRBJ2-7; D uncertain. There are 14 residues in the CDR3. Germline CDR1 SGHTA, CDR2 FQGNSA. The V gene lost 5 bases and the J gene lost 5 bases, with 16 bases spanning the gap. CDR3 DNA: TGTGCCAGCAGCCTGACGGGCCCCGAGAACGAGCAGTACTTC. It encodes CASSLTGPENEQYF.